This TCR beta chain was obtained from a study of blood T cell repertoires in COVID-19. With 1 base removed from V and 7 bases from J, the gap between germline ends came to 8 bases. This CDR3 spans 13 amino acids. The V gene's germline CDR1 is MGHRA and CDR2 YSYEKL. This table comes from immunoSEQ multiplex PCR, and its TCRdb copy is limited to in-frame clones, with some not included. The data hold fewer than 350,000 clones, with around 90% observed a single time. Comment on this clone: Other DNA sequences in the sample encode the same CDR3.

Sequencing was carried out using PBMCs or T cells enriched from blood (not recorded which). V usage is TRBV4-1 and J usage is TRBJ1-5; weak D call: TRBD1 (6 bases). The clonotype was recovered from a woman aged 40-49 years with acute COVID-19. The CDR3 DNA reads TGCGCCAGCAGCCAAGTAGGGGGACAGCCCCAGCATTTT. As protein: CASSQVGGQPQHF.